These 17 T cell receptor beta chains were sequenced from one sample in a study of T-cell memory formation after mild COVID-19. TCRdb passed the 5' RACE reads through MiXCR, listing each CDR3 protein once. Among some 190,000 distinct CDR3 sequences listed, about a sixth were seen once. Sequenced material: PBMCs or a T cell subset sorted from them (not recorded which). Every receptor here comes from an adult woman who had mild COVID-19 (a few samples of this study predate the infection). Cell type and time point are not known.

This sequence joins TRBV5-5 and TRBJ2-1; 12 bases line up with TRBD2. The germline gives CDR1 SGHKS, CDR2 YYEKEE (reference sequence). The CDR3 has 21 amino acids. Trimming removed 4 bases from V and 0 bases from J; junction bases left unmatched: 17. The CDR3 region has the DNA TGTGCCAGCAGCGAGGATGGAACTAGCGGGGGGCTTCGGAGCTCCTACAATGAGCAGTTCTTC. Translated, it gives CASSEDGTSGGLRSSYNEQFF. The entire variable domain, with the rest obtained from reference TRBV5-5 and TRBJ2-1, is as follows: DAGVTQSPTHLIKTRGQQVTLRCSPISGHKSVSWYQQVLGQGPQFIFQYYEKEERGRGNFPDRFSARQFPNYSSELNVNALLLGDSALYLCASSEDGTSGGLRSSYNEQFFGPGTRLTVL.

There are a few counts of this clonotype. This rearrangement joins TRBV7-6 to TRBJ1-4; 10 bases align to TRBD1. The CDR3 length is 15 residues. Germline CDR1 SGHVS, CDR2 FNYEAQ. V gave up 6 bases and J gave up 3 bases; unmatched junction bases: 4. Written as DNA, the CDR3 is TGTGCCAGCAGAGCCGGGACAGGGGCTAATGAAAAACTGTTTTTT. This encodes CASRAGTGANEKLFF.

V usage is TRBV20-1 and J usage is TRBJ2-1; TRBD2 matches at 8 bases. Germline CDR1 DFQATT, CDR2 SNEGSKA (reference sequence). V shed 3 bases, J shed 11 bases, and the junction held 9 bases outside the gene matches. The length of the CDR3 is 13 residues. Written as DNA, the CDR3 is TGCAGTGCTAGTTTTAATAGCGGGAATAAGCAGTTCTTC. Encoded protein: CSASFNSGNKQFF.

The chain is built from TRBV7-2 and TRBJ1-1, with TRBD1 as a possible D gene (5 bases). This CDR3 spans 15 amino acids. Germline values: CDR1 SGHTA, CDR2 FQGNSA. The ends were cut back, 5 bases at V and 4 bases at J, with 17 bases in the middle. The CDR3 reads CASSPRRGGGTEAFF. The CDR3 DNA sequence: TGTGCCAGCAGCCCTAGACGGGGCGGTGGCACTGAAGCTTTCTTT.

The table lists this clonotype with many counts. The CDR3 here is CASSEPLAGAQFF. CDR3 DNA: TGTGCCAGCAGCGAACCGCTGGCGGGGGCCCAGTTCTTC. The chain uses TRBV3-1 and TRBJ2-1; maybe TRBD2 (7 bases). With 5 bases removed from V and 13 bases from J, the gap between germline ends came to 18 bases. Per germline, CDR1 LGHDT and CDR2 YNNKEL (reference sequence). The CDR3 has 13 amino acids.

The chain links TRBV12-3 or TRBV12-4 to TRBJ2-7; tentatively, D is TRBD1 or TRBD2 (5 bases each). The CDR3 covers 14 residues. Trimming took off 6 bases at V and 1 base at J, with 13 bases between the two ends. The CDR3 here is CASSPGTASYEQYF. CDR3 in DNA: TGTGCCAGCAGCCCCGGGACCGCGTCCTACGAGCAGTACTTC.

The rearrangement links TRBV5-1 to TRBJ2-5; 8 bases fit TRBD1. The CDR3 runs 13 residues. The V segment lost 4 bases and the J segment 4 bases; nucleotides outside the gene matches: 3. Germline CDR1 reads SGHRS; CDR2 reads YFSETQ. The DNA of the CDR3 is TGCGCCAGCAGCGCGACAGGGGTAGAGACCCAGTACTTC. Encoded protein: CASSATGVETQYF.

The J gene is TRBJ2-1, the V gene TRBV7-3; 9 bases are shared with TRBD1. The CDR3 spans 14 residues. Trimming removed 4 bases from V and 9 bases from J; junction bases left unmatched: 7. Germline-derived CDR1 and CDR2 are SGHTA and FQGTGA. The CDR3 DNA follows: TGTGCCAGCAGCTCTGGGACAGGGTTCGGTGAGCAGTTCTTC. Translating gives CASSSGTGFGEQFF.

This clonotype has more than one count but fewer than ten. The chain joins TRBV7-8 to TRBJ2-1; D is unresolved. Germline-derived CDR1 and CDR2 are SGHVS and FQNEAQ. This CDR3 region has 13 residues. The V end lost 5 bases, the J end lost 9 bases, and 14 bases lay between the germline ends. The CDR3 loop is CASSPGTTGEQFF. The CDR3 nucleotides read TGTGCCAGCAGCCCCGGTACAACTGGTGAGCAGTTCTTC.

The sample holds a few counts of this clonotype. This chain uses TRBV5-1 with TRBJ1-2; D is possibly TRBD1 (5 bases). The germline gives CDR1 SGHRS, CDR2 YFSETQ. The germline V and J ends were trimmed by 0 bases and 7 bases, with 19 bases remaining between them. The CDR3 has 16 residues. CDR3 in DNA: TGCGCCAGCAGCTTGGCCCCAGGGTCAGGTGTGTTTGGCTACACCTTC. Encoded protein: CASSLAPGSGVFGYTF.

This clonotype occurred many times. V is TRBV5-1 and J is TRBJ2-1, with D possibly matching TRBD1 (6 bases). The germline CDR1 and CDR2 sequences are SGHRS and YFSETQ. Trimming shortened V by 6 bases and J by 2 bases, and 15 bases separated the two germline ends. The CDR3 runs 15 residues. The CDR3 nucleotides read TGCGCCAGCAACGAAGGGGGTTTCCCCTACAATGAGCAGTTCTTC. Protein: CASNEGGFPYNEQFF.

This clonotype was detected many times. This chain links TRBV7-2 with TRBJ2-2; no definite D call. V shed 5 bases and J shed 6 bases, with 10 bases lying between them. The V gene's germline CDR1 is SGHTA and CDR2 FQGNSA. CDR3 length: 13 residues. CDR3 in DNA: TGTGCCAGCAGCCCACCGGTTGCCGGGGAGCTGTTTTTT. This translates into CASSPPVAGELFF.

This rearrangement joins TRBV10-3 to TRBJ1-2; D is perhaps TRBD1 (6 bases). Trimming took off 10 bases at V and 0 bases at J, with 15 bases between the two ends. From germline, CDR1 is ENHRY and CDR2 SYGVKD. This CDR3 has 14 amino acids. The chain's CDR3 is CATGTRRTNYGYTF. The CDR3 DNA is TGTGCCACCGGGACAAGACGAACTAACTATGGCTACACCTTC.

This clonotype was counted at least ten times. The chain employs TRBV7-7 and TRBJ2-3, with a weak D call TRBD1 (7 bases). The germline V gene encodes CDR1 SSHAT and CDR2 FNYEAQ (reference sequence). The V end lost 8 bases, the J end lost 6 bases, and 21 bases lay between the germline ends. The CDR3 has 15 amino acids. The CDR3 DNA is TGTGCCAGCGGAATGGGGGGCAGGGGGATGGATACGCAGTATTTT. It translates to CASGMGGRGMDTQYF.

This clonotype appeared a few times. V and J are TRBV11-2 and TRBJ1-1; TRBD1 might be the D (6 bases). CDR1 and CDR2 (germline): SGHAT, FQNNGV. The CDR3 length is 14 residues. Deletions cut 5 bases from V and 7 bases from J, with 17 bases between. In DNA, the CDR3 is TGTGCCAGCAGCCCGGGACACCCGAACGGTGAAGCTTTCTTT. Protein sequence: CASSPGHPNGEAFF.

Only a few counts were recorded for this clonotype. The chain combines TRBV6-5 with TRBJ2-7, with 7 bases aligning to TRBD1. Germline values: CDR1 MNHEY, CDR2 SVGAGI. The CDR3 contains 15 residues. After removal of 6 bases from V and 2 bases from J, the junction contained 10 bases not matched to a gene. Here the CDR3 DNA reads TGTGCCAGCAGACCCAACACAGGGGAGCCCTACGAGCAGTACTTC. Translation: CASRPNTGEPYEQYF.

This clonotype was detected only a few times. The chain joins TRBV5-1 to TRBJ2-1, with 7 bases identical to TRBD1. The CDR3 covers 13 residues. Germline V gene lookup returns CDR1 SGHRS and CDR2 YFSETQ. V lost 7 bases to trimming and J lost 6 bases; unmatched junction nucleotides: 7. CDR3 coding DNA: TGCGCCAGCTCGATGTCAGGGGGCAATGAGCAGTTCTTC. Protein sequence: CASSMSGGNEQFF.